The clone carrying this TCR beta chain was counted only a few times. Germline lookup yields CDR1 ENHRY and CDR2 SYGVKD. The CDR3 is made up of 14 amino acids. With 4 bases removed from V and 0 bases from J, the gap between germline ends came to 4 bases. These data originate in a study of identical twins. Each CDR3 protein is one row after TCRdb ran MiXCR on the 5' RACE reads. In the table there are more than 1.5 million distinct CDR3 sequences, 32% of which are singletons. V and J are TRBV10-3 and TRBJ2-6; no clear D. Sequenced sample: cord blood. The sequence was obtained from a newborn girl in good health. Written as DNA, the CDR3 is TGTGCCATCAGTGTGGACTCTGGGGCCAACGTCCTGACTTTC. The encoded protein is CAISVDSGANVLTF.